The 28 T cell receptor beta chains given below trace back to one sample, sequenced in a study of Tregs in tolerant kidney transplant recipients. Using immunoSEQ multiplex PCR, the repertoire was profiled, and TCRdb retains in-frame clones only, with some absent. The sample gives roughly 69,000 clones, about 88% of which show up once; roughly 0.4% is in the top ten. The sequenced sample was CD4+ T cells from blood, obtained before the transplant. These receptors were obtained from a human donor who received a combined kidney and bone marrow transplant.

The genes are TRBV5-6 and TRBJ2-1, with D perhaps TRBD1 (6 bases). Trimming shortened V by 1 base and J by 2 bases, and 19 bases separated the two germline ends. The length of the CDR3 is 18 residues. From germline, CDR1 is SGHDT and CDR2 YYEEEE. The CDR3 DNA is TGTGCCAGCAGCTTGACCGGCCTGGGGCCAGGGGCCTACAATGAGCAGTTCTTC. Translated: CASSLTGLGPGAYNEQFF.

In this sample, this clone turned up once. The chain uses TRBV29-1 and TRBJ1-1; 9 bases fit TRBD1. The CDR3 is 17 amino acids. V dropped 6 bases and J dropped 4; count of bases not matched to a gene: 18. Germline V lookup: CDR1 SQVTM, CDR2 ANQGSEA. In DNA, the CDR3 is TGCAGCGTGTGGGGACCCGGACAGGGGAGATCGATCACTGAAGCTTTCTTT. Amino acid sequence: CSVWGPGQGRSITEAFF.

The rearrangement uses TRBV28 and TRBJ2-1, with D possibly matching TRBD2 (6 bases). The CDR3 sequence is 15 residues long. The germline V and J ends were trimmed by 4 bases and 0 bases, with 10 bases remaining between them. The germline gives CDR1 MDHEN, CDR2 SYDVKM. The CDR3 sequence: CASSSGSSSYNEQFF. The CDR3 DNA follows: TGTGCCAGCAGTTCCGGGAGTAGCTCCTACAATGAGCAGTTCTTC.

This clone was picked up one time. The genes are TRBV9 and TRBJ2-7, with 12 bases that match TRBD2. The CDR3 extends over 14 amino acids. Trimming at V came to 4 bases and at J to 5 bases, leaving 4 bases not matched to a gene. The germline CDR1 and CDR2 sequences are SGDLS and YYNGEE. CDR3 residues: CASSTSGRQDEQYF. In DNA form, the CDR3 reads TGTGCCAGCAGCACTAGCGGGAGGCAAGACGAGCAGTACTTC.

CDR3 coding DNA: TGTGCCAGCAGCCATCGGGGGAGCGGGGGCCCTAGCTCCTACGAGCAGTACTTC. Translated, it gives CASSHRGSGGPSSYEQYF. The V gene is TRBV14, the J gene TRBJ2-7; 8 nucleotides line up with TRBD2. Germline values: CDR1 SGHDN, CDR2 FVKESK. The junction had 13 bases not matched to a gene; V was cut back by 3 bases and J by 0 bases. This CDR3 is built from 18 residues.

CDR3: CASSSTSGEAYNEQFF. As DNA, the CDR3 is TGTGCCAGCAGCTCAACTAGCGGGGAAGCCTACAATGAGCAGTTCTTC. V is TRBV11-3 and J is TRBJ2-1, with 10 bases lining up with TRBD2. The CDR3 runs to 16 residues. The germline gives CDR1 SGHNT, CDR2 YENEEA. V lost 4 bases, J lost 2 bases, and 5 bases stayed unmatched.

The chain combines TRBV5-1 with TRBJ2-5, with D perhaps matching TRBD1 (6 bases). CDR1 and CDR2 (germline): SGHRS, YFSETQ. The CDR3 has 15 residues. V lost 4 bases and J 1 base, leaving 14 bases between the germline ends. Here the CDR3 DNA reads TGCGCCAGCAGCAGACCGGACAGTATCCAAGAGACCCAGTACTTC. Protein sequence: CASSRPDSIQETQYF.

The V call is TRBV30, the J call TRBJ2-3; 16 nucleotides match TRBD2. The V gene's germline CDR1 is GTSNPN and CDR2 SVGIG (reference sequence). The CDR3 spans 18 residues. J was trimmed by 5 bases and V by 2 bases; bases with no gene match: 10. CDR3 nucleotides: TGTGCCTGGAGTCAGCCGGGACTAGCGGGAGGGCGTAGAGATACGCAGTATTTT. Amino acids: CAWSQPGLAGGRRDTQYF.

The chain carries TRBV7-2 and TRBJ1-2; 8 nucleotides agree with TRBD1. V gave up 4 bases and J gave up 7 bases; unmatched junction bases: 11. This CDR3 contains 15 residues. Germline values: CDR1 SGHTA, CDR2 FQGNSA. The CDR3 DNA follows: TGTGCCAGCAGCTCAGCTAGGACAGGGATTAGTGGCTACACCTTC. It translates to CASSSARTGISGYTF.

V gene TRBV28 combines with J gene TRBJ2-1; 8 bases are a match to TRBD1. The germline CDR1 and CDR2 sequences are MDHEN and SYDVKM. V dropped 6 bases and J dropped 6; count of bases not matched to a gene: 7. The length of the CDR3 is 14 residues. The CDR3 nucleotides read TGTGCCAGCAGCCATCAGACAGGGGTCAATGAGCAGTTCTTC. It yields the protein CASSHQTGVNEQFF. The complete variable domain, with remaining parts taken from reference TRBV28 and TRBJ2-1, reads DVKVTQSSRYLVKRTGEKVFLECVQDMDHENMFWYRQDPGLGLRLIYFSYDVKMKEKGDIPEGYSVSREKKERFSLILESASTNQTSMYLCASSHQTGVNEQFFGPGTRLTVL.

The chain combines TRBV30 with TRBJ1-4; perhaps TRBD1 as D (5 bases). The CDR3 length is 15 residues. Germline V gene data show CDR1 as GTSNPN and CDR2 as SVGIG (reference sequence). The ends were cut back, 1 base at V and 2 bases at J, with 11 bases in the middle. CDR3 DNA: TGTGCCTGGAGTGCCCCTCGGGGGACTAATGAAAAACTGTTTTTT. This sequence encodes CAWSAPRGTNEKLFF.

This chain links TRBV6-6 with TRBJ1-1; weak D call: TRBD1 (6 bases). Germline V gene sequence: CDR1 MNHNY, CDR2 SVGAGI (reference sequence). The CDR3 totals 13 residues. Trimming pared 3 bases from V and 4 bases from J, leaving 9 bases between. CDR3 in amino acids: CASSYNRATEAFF. The CDR3 coding sequence is TGTGCCAGCAGTTATAACAGGGCCACTGAAGCTTTCTTT.

This chain uses TRBV18 with TRBJ2-1; possibly TRBD1 for D (6 bases). V dropped 3 bases and J dropped 5 bases, with 8 bases sitting between them. CDR3 length: 13 amino acids. Germline V lookup: CDR1 KGHSH, CDR2 LQKENI. For the CDR3, the DNA is TGTGCCAGCTCACCTCAGGGGCACAATGAGCAGTTCTTC. Translated: CASSPQGHNEQFF.

This clone was detected once. The rearrangement joins TRBV6-5 to TRBJ2-7; 8 bases align to TRBD1. Per germline, CDR1 MNHEY and CDR2 SVGAGI. CDR3 size: 15 residues. Germline trimming cut 5 bases from V and 0 bases from J; bases unmatched to any gene: 6. The chain's CDR3 is CASSLQGAHSYEQYF. CDR3 bases: TGTGCCAGCAGTCTTCAGGGGGCTCACTCCTACGAGCAGTACTTC.

The count of this clone is one. This chain connects TRBV4-2 to TRBJ1-4, with D possibly matching TRBD1 (6 bases). V was clipped by 6 bases and J by 5 bases, with 13 bases between them. Germline-derived CDR1 and CDR2 are LGHNA and YNFKEQ. The CDR3 spans 14 residues. The CDR3 DNA sequence: TGTGCCAGCAGGGGATCAGACAGGAATGAAAAACTGTTTTTT. Translating it yields CASRGSDRNEKLFF.

This sequence joins TRBV6-4 and TRBJ2-7; TRBD2 aligns across 7 bases. The CDR3 totals 13 residues. J gave up 4 bases and V 6 bases, and 6 bases lay outside the gene matches. Germline loops: CDR1 MRHNA, CDR2 SNTAGT. The CDR3 DNA follows: TGTGCCAGCAGGGGGAGGGGACGGTACGAGCAGTACTTC. This translates into CASRGRGRYEQYF.

V and J are TRBV11-2 and TRBJ2-1, with 8 bases that match TRBD1. Germline CDR1 and CDR2: SGHAT and FQNNGV. The CDR3 contains 15 residues. V lost 3 bases, J lost 8 bases, and 9 bases stayed unmatched. CDR3 DNA sequence: TGTGCCAGCAGCTTGAACGGGCAGGGGGCGTATGAGCAGTTCTTC. Translating gives CASSLNGQGAYEQFF.

The chain has TRBV10-2 and TRBJ1-4; D perhaps matches TRBD1 (6 bases). The CDR3 has 14 residues. Trimming left V 3 bases short and J 7 bases short, with 12 bases between. The germline V gene encodes CDR1 WSHSY and CDR2 SAAADI. CDR3 in amino acids: CASSDTGRFEKLFF. The CDR3 region has the DNA TGCGCCAGCAGTGACACAGGGCGTTTTGAAAAACTGTTTTTT.

The chain combines TRBV19 with TRBJ2-6, with D possibly being TRBD1 (6 bases). The CDR3 has 16 amino acids. Trimming left V 5 bases short and J 0 bases short, with 11 bases between. Germline V lookup: CDR1 LNHDA, CDR2 SQIVND (reference sequence). The chain's CDR3 is CASSSQGPSGANVLTF. The CDR3 nucleotides are TGTGCCAGTAGTTCACAGGGTCCCTCTGGGGCCAACGTCCTGACTTTC.

This chain connects TRBV18 to TRBJ1-1; TRBD1 aligns across 7 bases. From germline, CDR1 is KGHSH and CDR2 LQKENI. The CDR3 consists of 15 residues. The J segment lost 0 bases and the V segment lost 5 bases, leaving 6 bases of the junction unmatched. CDR3 loop: CASSSGQTLNTEAFF. Written as DNA, the CDR3 is TGTGCCAGCTCATCGGGACAGACTCTGAACACTGAAGCTTTCTTT.

This clone came up once. An end of the junction differs from the germline gene, which may be a read error. The chain has TRBV7-7 and TRBJ2-5, with TRBD1 as a possible D gene (5 bases). This CDR3 region has 17 residues. Germline CDR1 is SSHAT and CDR2 is FNYEAQ (reference sequence). The CDR3: CASIYIGLGHPRETQYF. CDR3 in DNA: TGTGCTAGCATCTATATAGGGTTAGGACACCCTAGAGAGACCCAGTACTTC.

The gene calls are TRBV28 and TRBJ2-2; 8 bases are shared with TRBD1. Trimming took 5 bases from V and 5 from J; bases not matched to a gene: 4. CDR1 is MDHEN and CDR2 is SYDVKM in the germline V gene. CDR3 length equals 14 residues. The CDR3 DNA follows: TGTGCCAGCAGTCAGGGGGCGCAAACCGGGGAGCTGTTTTTT. Protein: CASSQGAQTGELFF.

The CDR3 spells CASSLAPSRGSQPQHF. The CDR3, as DNA: TGTGCCAGCAGCTTAGCTCCCTCCAGGGGGAGCCAGCCCCAGCATTTT. This rearrangement joins TRBV7-8 to TRBJ1-5; 7 bases match TRBD1. V was pared by 0 bases and J by 7 bases, with 9 bases of the junction left unmatched. Germline V gene data show CDR1 as SGHVS and CDR2 as FQNEAQ. This CDR3 comprises 16 residues. Filled out from reference TRBV7-8 and TRBJ1-5, the complete variable domain reads GAGVSQSPRYKVAKRGQDVALRCDPISGHVSLFWYQQALGQGPEFLTYFQNEAQLDKSGLPSDRFFAERPEGSVSTLKIQRTQQEDSAVYLCASSLAPSRGSQPQHFGDGTRLSIL.

The J gene is TRBJ2-7, the V gene TRBV7-2; tentative D call: TRBD2 (6 bases). Per germline, CDR1 SGHTA and CDR2 FQGNSA. The CDR3 loop spans 14 amino acids. Trimming shortened V by 5 bases and J by 1 base, and 12 bases separated the two germline ends. The CDR3 sequence is CASSPHRGSYEQYF. The CDR3 DNA reads as TGTGCCAGCAGCCCCCACCGGGGGTCCTACGAGCAGTACTTC.

The J gene is TRBJ1-1, the V gene TRBV30; a weak D match, TRBD1 (5 bases). Trimming stripped 1 base from V and 4 bases from J, with 19 bases between. The CDR3 is 16 residues long. The germline V gene has CDR1 GTSNPN and CDR2 SVGIG (reference sequence). The CDR3 loop reads CAWSGGAGYFGTEAFF. CDR3 DNA sequence: TGTGCCTGGAGTGGTGGAGCAGGGTATTTCGGCACTGAAGCTTTCTTT.

The rearrangement links TRBV28 to TRBJ1-3; 9 nucleotides line up with TRBD1. CDR1 is MDHEN and CDR2 is SYDVKM in the germline V gene. Trimming at V came to 4 bases and at J to 4 bases, leaving 14 bases not matched to a gene. The CDR3 consists of 18 residues. Written as DNA, the CDR3 is TGTGCCAGCAGTTCGCCTCCGGGACAGGGAGGACCAGGAAACACCATATATTTT. This sequence encodes CASSSPPGQGGPGNTIYF.

This clone occurred a few times. The rearrangement joins TRBV28 to TRBJ1-1; D ambiguous. There are 13 residues in the CDR3. Germline CDR1 and CDR2: MDHEN and SYDVKM. V was pared by 5 bases and J by 0 bases, with 7 bases between. The DNA for the CDR3 is TGTGCCAGCAGTAACAGCATGAACACTGAAGCTTTCTTT. Its translation: CASSNSMNTEAFF. The full variable domain, its missing parts supplied by reference TRBV28 and TRBJ1-1, is DVKVTQSSRYLVKRTGEKVFLECVQDMDHENMFWYRQDPGLGLRLIYFSYDVKMKEKGDIPEGYSVSREKKERFSLILESASTNQTSMYLCASSNSMNTEAFFGQGTRLTVV.

The V and J genes are TRBV29-1 and TRBJ2-5; 7 nucleotides match TRBD1. V was pared by 7 bases and J by 2 bases, with 16 bases of the junction left unmatched. CDR3 length equals 16 residues. The germline V gene encodes CDR1 SQVTM and CDR2 ANQGSEA. The CDR3 DNA reads as TGCAGCGCCACACCCGTCCGGGACAGTTTTCAAGAGACCCAGTACTTC. Encoded protein: CSATPVRDSFQETQYF.